The 9 T cell receptor beta chains given below trace back to one sample, sequenced in a study of regulatory T cells in long-lasting Graves disease. Time point defined: persistent/refractory GD, antithyroid drugs over 5 years with positive TRAb. The authors made the TCR library using RNA they extracted from PBMCs. Arm-PCR of CDR3 regions and iRepertoire HTBI primers were the basis on which TCR beta libraries were built. TCRdb fed the multiplex PCR reads into MiXCR, producing one record per CDR3 protein. Among around 450,000 distinct CDR3 sequences, approximately 21% were seen once, and the ten largest hold around 7%. Sequencing was performed on peripheral blood mononuclear cells (PBMCs), taken when the disease was refractory, from a patient treated with antithyroid drugs. The receptors stem from a female donor with Graves disease.

At least ten counts were recorded for this clonotype. V and J are TRBV29-1 and TRBJ1-1; 8 bases line up with TRBD1. With 1 base clipped from V and 8 bases from J, the junction kept 3 bases outside the gene matches. The germline V gene has CDR1 SQVTM and CDR2 ANQGSEA. The CDR3 is 12 residues long. The CDR3 coding sequence is TGCAGCGTTGAAGCAGGGGGCAAGGAAGCTTTCTTT. Encoded protein: CSVEAGGKEAFF.

With respect to this clonotype: A read error may explain this, as a much larger clone is one base away. The chain recombines TRBV7-2 with TRBJ1-2; TRBD1 is a possible D gene (5 bases). The length of the CDR3 is 13 residues. V lost 5 bases and J 13 bases, leaving 20 bases between the germline ends. Germline V gene sequence: CDR1 SGHTA, CDR2 FQGNSA. The CDR3 reads CASSGIRDGCCTF. The CDR3 nucleotides read TGTGCCAGCAGCGGGATCCGGGACGGATGCTGCACCTTC.

The sample holds many counts of this clonotype. The chain couples TRBV11-1 to TRBJ2-5, with 12 positions matching TRBD2. V shed 6 bases, J shed 4 bases, and the junction held 6 bases outside the gene matches. The germline V gene encodes CDR1 SGHAT and CDR2 FQDESV (reference sequence). The CDR3 covers 15 residues. This CDR3 is CASRETSGGLETQYF. DNA of the CDR3: TGTGCCAGCAGAGAGACTAGCGGGGGACTAGAGACCCAGTACTTC. Full variable domain (outside the CDR3, taken from reference TRBV11-1 and TRBJ2-5): EAEVAQSPRYKITEKSQAVAFWCDPISGHATLYWYRQILGQGPELLVQFQDESVVDDSQLPKDRFSAERLKGVDSTLKIQPAELGDSAMYLCASRETSGGLETQYFGPGTRLLVL.

The V gene is TRBV6-1, the J gene TRBJ2-3, with a weak D call TRBD2 (7 bases). Germline V gene data show CDR1 as MNHNS and CDR2 as SASEGT. V lost 5 bases, J lost 5 bases, and 20 bases lay in between. There are 16 residues in the CDR3. CDR3 loop: CASSLGGGSGGDTQYF. The DNA for the CDR3 is TGTGCCAGCAGTCTAGGGGGGGGGTCGGGGGGAGATACGCAGTATTTT.

This clonotype has ten or more counts. This chain links TRBV6-1 with TRBJ1-6; 7 bases align to TRBD1. CDR1 is MNHNS, CDR2 SASEGT, per germline. The CDR3 has 13 residues. V gave up 7 bases and J gave up 7 bases; unmatched junction bases: 4. This chain's CDR3 is CASTLDRNSPLHF. The DNA of the CDR3 is TGTGCCAGCACCCTGGACAGGAATTCACCCCTCCACTTT.

Notes on this clonotype: It may be a read error: a sequence one base away is much more abundant. The gene calls are TRBV15 and TRBJ2-6, with a tentative D call TRBD2 (5 bases). The CDR3 totals 16 residues. Germline CDR1 LNHNV, CDR2 YYDKDF (reference sequence). CDR3 residues: CATTMTGESRANILTF. The CDR3 nucleotides read TGTGCCACCACTATGACCGGGGAGTCGCGGGCCAACATCCTGACTTTC.

This clonotype has more than one count but fewer than ten. This chain uses TRBV7-2 with TRBJ1-1, with D hard to call. This CDR3 region has 16 residues. In germline, CDR1 is SGHTA, CDR2 FQGNSA. V was shortened by 5 bases and J by 3 bases, with 19 bases between the two germline ends. CDR3 residues: CASSAAVQVMDTEAFF. CDR3 in DNA: TGTGCCAGCAGCGCCGCTGTTCAGGTCATGGACACTGAAGCTTTCTTT.

As to this clonotype: This may stem from a read error, because a much larger clone lies one nucleotide away. No conserved phenylalanine or tryptophan ends this CDR3, so it is likely a read error. CDR3 nucleotides: TGTGCCAGCAGCCAAAGCGGACGGTTGTCAGGCATTGAAGCTTTCCTT. Translation gives CASSQSGRLSGIEAFL. The chain employs TRBV28 and TRBJ1-1; D ambiguous. The length of the CDR3 is 16 residues. V was shortened by 6 bases and J by 7 bases, with 24 bases between the two germline ends. The germline gives CDR1 MDHEN, CDR2 SYDVKM.

This clonotype was recorded at least ten times. The chain has TRBV28 and TRBJ2-7, with TRBD1 as a possible D gene (5 bases). The germline gives CDR1 MDHEN, CDR2 SYDVKM. The V end lost 10 bases, the J end lost 0 bases, and 10 bases lay between the germline ends. The CDR3 runs 12 residues. This CDR3 reads CAIGASSYEQYF. The CDR3 region has the DNA TGTGCCATAGGGGCAAGCTCCTACGAGCAGTACTTC.